One and the same sample provided the 4 T cell receptor beta chains below, sequenced in a study of blood T cells in healthy people across ages. Primers used in a second PCR of about 7 to 12 cycles were a sample-barcoded 5' primer and a J-beta primer mix. Using its own MiXCR run on the 5' RACE reads, TCRdb lists one record per CDR3 protein. The sample contains around 800,000 distinct CDR3 sequences, roughly 44% of which appear only once. Sequencing was carried out using blood. These TCRs come from a man in his fifties or sixties in good health.

The rearrangement links TRBV12-3 or TRBV12-4 to TRBJ1-1, with TRBD1 matching 10 bases. This CDR3 is 16 amino acids long. Trimming at V came to 7 bases and at J to 0 bases, leaving 8 bases not matched to a gene. This CDR3 reads CASTLGTGAVNTEAFF. The DNA of the CDR3 is TGTGCCAGCACCCTGGGGACAGGGGCGGTGAACACTGAAGCTTTCTTT.

The sample holds one count of this clonotype. This chain connects TRBV2 to TRBJ2-2; 11 nucleotides line up with TRBD1. The V gene's germline CDR1 is SNHLY and CDR2 FYNNEI. J was trimmed by 7 bases and V by 8 bases; bases with no gene match: 6. CDR3 length: 14 amino acids. The CDR3 DNA reads as TGTGCCAGCTCCGGGACAGGGGGAAGCGGGGAGCTGTTTTTT. Encoded protein: CASSGTGGSGELFF. The complete variable domain, with remaining parts taken from reference TRBV2 and TRBJ2-2, reads EPEVTQTPSHQVTQMGQEVILRCVPISNHLYFYWYRQILGQKVEFLVSFYNNEISEKSEIFDDQFSVERPDGSNFTLKIRSTKLEDSAMYFCASSGTGGSGELFFGEGSRLTVL.

This sequence joins TRBV29-1 and TRBJ1-1; D is uncertain. Trimming cost V 7 bases and J 0 bases, with 15 bases left between them. The CDR3 consists of 14 residues. Per germline, CDR1 SQVTM and CDR2 ANQGSEA. CDR3: CSGFMGFVNTEAFF. DNA for the CDR3: TGCAGCGGATTTATGGGGTTCGTGAACACTGAAGCTTTCTTT.

In the case of this clonotype: Compared with germline, one end of the junction differs, possibly owing to a read error. V and J are TRBV7-9 and TRBJ2-4; perhaps TRBD2 as D (6 bases). Near its end, the DNA agrees better with TRBJ2-5, so the J call may be wrong. Germline CDR1 and CDR2: SEHNR and FQNEAQ (reference sequence). The CDR3 is 13 residues long. The CDR3 DNA reads TGCGCCAGCCACATCGGGGGCCAAGAGACCCAGTACTTC. It translates to CASHIGGQETQYF.